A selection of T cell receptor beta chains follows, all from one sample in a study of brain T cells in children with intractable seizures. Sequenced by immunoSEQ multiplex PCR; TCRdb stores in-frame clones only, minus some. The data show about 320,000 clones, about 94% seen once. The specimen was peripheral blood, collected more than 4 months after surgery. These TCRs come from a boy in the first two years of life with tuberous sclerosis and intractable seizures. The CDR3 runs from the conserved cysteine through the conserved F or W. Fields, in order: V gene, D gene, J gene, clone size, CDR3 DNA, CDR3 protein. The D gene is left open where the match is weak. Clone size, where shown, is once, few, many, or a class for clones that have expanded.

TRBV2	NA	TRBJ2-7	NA	TGTGCACTCGGCAGGTTCCAGTACTTC	CALGRFQYF
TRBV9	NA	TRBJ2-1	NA	TGTGCCAGCAGCCCTCGGGACTTCGACAATGAGCAGTTCTTC	CASSPRDFDNEQFF
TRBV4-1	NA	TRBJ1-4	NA	TGCGCCAGCAGCCAAGATACGGGGGACGGTAAACTGTTTTTT	CASSQDTGDGKLFF
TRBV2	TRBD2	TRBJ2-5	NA	TGTGCCAGCAGTGGAGACCTACTAGCGGGGGGGGACTTC	CASSGDLLAGGDF
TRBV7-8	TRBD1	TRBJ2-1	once	TGTGCCAGCAGCTTTAAGGGGACAGCTCCTTACAATGAGCAGTTCTTC	CASSFKGTAPYNEQFF
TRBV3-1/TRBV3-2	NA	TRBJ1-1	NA	TGTGCCAGCCAGCCTCGGGGTATGAACACTGAAGCTTTCTTT	CASQPRGMNTEAFF
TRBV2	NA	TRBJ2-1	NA	TGTGCCAGCACTACTATGGATTTTTCCTACAATGAGCAGTTCTTC	CASTTMDFSYNEQFF
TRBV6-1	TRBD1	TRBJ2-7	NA	TGTGCCAGCAGTGAATGGGACAGCACCTACGAGCAGTACTTC	CASSEWDSTYEQYF
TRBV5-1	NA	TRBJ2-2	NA	TGCGCCAGCAGAGGTCGGGAGAACACCGGGGAGCTGTTTTTT	CASRGRENTGELFF
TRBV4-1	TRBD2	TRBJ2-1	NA	TGCGCCAGCAGCCATTCTAGCGGGGGCCAGGGTGAGCAGTTCTTC	CASSHSSGGQGEQFF
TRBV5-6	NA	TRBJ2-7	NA	TGTGCCAGCAGCTTGGGGGCAGAACCCTACGAGCAGTACTTC	CASSLGAEPYEQYF
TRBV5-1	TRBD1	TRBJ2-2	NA	TGCGCCAGCCGTCCCCGGGACAGTGCTACCGGGGAGCTGTTTTTT	CASRPRDSATGELFF
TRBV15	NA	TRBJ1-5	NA	TGTGCCACCACCCCCGGTTATAGCAATCAGCCCCAGCATTTT	CATTPGYSNQPQHF
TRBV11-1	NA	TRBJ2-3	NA	TGTGCCAGCAGCCTCACTAGGAGCACAGATACGCAGTATTTT	CASSLTRSTDTQYF
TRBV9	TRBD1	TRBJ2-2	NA	TGTGCCAGCAGCCCCAGATACTCGGACAGGGGCGGATTCGACACCGGGGAGCTGTTTTTT	CASSPRYSDRGGFDTGELFF
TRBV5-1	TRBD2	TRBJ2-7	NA	TGCGCCAGCAGCCCTGCTGTAGCGGGAGGCCCTTCCTACGAGCAGTACTTC	CASSPAVAGGPSYEQYF
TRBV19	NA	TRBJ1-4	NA	TGTGCCAGTAGTTCCCTCCCACTGCCAGTTGCAACTAATGAAAAACTGTTTTTT	CASSSLPLPVATNEKLFF
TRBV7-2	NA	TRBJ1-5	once	TGTGCCAGCAGCTTAGAGGGAGGGATCCGCGCCATGTCCCAGCATTTT	CASSLEGGIRAMSQHF
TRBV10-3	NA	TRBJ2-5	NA	TGTGCCATCAGTGAGTCGGGGGGTACAGTTGAGACCCAGTACTTC	CAISESGGTVETQYF
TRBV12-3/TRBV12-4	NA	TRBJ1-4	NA	TGTGCCAGCAGTTTAAGGGGCTCTGAAAAACTGTTTTTT	CASSLRGSEKLFF
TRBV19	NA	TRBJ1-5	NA	TGTGCCAGTAGTAGAGAGGTGGACTTGCCCCAGCATTTT	CASSREVDLPQHF
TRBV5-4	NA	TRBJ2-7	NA	TGTGCCAGCAGCTCAAAGAGCTCCTACGAGCAGTACTTC	CASSSKSSYEQYF
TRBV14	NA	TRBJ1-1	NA	TGTGCCAGCAGCCAAGTGACAGGCCGTAAGTCCGAAGCTTTCTTT	CASSQVTGRKSEAFF
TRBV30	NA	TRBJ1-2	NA	TGTGCCTGGAGTGTAGGAATAGGGCAAGACGGCTACACCTTC	CAWSVGIGQDGYTF
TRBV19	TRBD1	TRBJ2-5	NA	TGTGCCAGTAGTACTCGGACAGGACGAGGAGGATCTCTAGAGACCCAGTACTTC	CASSTRTGRGGSLETQYF
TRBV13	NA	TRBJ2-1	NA	TGTGCCAGCAGTCTGGAGAACAATGAGCAGTTCTTC	CASSLENNEQFF
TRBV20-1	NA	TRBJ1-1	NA	TGCAGTGCTCCAAGGGTAACTGAAGCTTTCTTT	CSAPRVTEAFF
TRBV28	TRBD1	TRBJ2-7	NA	TGTGCCAGCAGTTTATTGGGTGGACAGGGTTCCTACGAGCAGTACTTC	CASSLLGGQGSYEQYF
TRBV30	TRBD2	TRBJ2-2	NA	TGTGCCTGGAGTTGGGGGACTAGCACCGGGGAGCTGTTTTTT	CAWSWGTSTGELFF
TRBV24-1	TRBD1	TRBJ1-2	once	TGTGCCACCAGTGATGGGGACAGGAGCTATGGCTACACCTTC	CATSDGDRSYGYTF
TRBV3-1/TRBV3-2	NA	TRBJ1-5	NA	TGTGCCAGCAGCCCTCACTCCGACTGGCAGCCCCAGCATTTT	CASSPHSDWQPQHF
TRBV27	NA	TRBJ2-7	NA	TGTGCCAGCAGTTTATTGGGGGACGAGCAGTACTTC	CASSLLGDEQYF
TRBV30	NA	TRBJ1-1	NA	TGTGCCTGGAGCCCGAGGAACACTGAAGCTTTCTTT	CAWSPRNTEAFF
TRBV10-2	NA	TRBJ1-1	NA	TGCGCCAGCAGTGAGAGGGAGAACACTGAAGCTTTCTTT	CASSERENTEAFF
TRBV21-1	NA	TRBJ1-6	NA	TGTGCCAGCAGCAAACCAAGGGACAGGGGGATTTCCTATAATTCACCCCTCCACTTT	CASSKPRDRGISYNSPLHF
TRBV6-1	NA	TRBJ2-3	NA	TGTGCCAGCAGTGATGCGGGGGCCCGCACAGATACGCAGTATTTT	CASSDAGARTDTQYF
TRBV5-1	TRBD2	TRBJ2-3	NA	TGCGCCAGCAGCTTGGGGGCTAGCGGACGCACAGATACGCAGTATTTT	CASSLGASGRTDTQYF
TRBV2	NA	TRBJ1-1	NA	TGTGCCAGCAGTACTCCCCAACAGGGTCGGGTTGATTTTAACACTGAAGCTTTCTTT	CASSTPQQGRVDFNTEAFF
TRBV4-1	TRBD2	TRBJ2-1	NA	TGCGCCAGCAGCCACTCACCGGGACTAGCGGGAGAGAAGTTCTTC	CASSHSPGLAGEKFF
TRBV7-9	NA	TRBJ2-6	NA	TGTGCCAGCAGCTTTAAGTACTCTGGGGCCAACGTCCTGACTTTC	CASSFKYSGANVLTF
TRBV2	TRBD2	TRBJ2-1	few	TGTGCCAGCAGGGGGGTAGCGGGAGATAGTCCCAGCTCCTACAATGAGCAGTTCTTC	CASRGVAGDSPSSYNEQFF
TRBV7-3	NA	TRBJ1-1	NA	TGTGCCAGCAGCCCCCTGGACTCGTTGAGCTCTGAAGCTTTCTTT	CASSPLDSLSSEAFF
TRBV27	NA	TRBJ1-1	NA	TGTGCCAGCAACCGGGGCTTAGGGACTGAAGCTTTCTTT	CASNRGLGTEAFF